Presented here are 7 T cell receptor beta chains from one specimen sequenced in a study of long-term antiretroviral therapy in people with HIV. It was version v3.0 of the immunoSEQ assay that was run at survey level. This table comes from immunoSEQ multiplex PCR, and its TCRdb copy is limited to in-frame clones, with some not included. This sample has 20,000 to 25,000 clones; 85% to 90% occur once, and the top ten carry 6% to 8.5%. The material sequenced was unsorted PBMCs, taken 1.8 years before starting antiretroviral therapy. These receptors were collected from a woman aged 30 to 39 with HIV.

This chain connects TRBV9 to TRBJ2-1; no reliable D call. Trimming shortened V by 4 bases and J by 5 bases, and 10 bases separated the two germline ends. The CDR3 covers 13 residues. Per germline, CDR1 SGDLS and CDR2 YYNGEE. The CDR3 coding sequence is TGTGCCAGCAGCCCCCGGGTCCACAATGAGCAGTTCTTC. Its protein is CASSPRVHNEQFF.

CDR3 loop: CASSLEPETEAFF. In DNA form, the CDR3 reads TGCGCCAGCAGCTTGGAACCCGAGACTGAAGCTTTCTTT. The chain uses TRBV5-1 and TRBJ1-1; D uncertain. The CDR3 is made up of 13 amino acids. Germline-derived CDR1 and CDR2 are SGHRS and YFSETQ. V was pared by 0 bases and J by 5 bases, with 8 bases between.

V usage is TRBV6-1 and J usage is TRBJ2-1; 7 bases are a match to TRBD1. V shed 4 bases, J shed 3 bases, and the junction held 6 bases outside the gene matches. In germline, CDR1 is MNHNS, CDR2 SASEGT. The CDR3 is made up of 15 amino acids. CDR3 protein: CASSVGQGVYNEQFF. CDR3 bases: TGTGCCAGCAGTGTGGGGCAGGGGGTCTACAATGAGCAGTTCTTC.

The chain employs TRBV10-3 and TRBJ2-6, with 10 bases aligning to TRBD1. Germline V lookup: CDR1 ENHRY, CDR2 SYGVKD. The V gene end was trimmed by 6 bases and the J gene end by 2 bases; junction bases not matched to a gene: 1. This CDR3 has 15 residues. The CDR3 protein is CAIRGQGTGANVLTF. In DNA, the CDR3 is TGTGCCATCAGGGGACAGGGGACTGGGGCCAACGTCCTGACTTTC.

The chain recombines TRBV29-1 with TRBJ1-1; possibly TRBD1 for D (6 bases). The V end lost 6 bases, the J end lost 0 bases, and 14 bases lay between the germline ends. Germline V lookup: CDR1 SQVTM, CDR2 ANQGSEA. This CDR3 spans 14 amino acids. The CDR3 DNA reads TGCAGCGTAGTTTTACAGGGTATGAACACTGAAGCTTTCTTT. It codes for CSVVLQGMNTEAFF.

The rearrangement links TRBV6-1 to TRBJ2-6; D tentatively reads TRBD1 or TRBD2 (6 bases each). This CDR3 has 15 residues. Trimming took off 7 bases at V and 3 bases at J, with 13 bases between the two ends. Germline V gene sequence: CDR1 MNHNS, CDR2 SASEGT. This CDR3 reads CASTEGGGGANVLTF. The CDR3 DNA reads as TGTGCCAGCACGGAGGGGGGTGGTGGGGCCAACGTCCTGACTTTC.

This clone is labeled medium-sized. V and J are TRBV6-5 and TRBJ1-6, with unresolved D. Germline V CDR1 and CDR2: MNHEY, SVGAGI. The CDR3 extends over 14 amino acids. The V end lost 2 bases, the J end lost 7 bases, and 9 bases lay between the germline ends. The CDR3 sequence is CASSYDPKNSPLHF. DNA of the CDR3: TGTGCCAGCAGTTACGACCCAAAAAATTCACCCCTCCACTTT.